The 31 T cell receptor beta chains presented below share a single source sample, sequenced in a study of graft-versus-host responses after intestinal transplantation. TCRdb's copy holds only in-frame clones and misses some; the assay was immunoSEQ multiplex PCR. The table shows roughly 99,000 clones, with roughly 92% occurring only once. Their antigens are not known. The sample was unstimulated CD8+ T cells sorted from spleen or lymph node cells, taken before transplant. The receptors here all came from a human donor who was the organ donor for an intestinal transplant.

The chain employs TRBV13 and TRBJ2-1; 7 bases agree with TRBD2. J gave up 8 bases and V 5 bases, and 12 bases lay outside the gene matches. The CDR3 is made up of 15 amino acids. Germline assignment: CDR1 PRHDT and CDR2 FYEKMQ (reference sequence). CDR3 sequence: CASSPRDYPSYEQFF. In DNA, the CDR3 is TGTGCCAGCAGCCCCCGGGACTACCCTTCTTATGAGCAGTTCTTC.

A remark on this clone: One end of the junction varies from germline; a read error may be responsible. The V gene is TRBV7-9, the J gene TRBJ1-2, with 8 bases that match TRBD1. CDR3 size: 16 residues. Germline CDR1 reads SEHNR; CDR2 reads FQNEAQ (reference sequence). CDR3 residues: CASRLGDRWANYGYTF. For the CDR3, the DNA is TGTGCCAGCAGGTTAGGGGACAGGTGGGCTAACTATGGCTACACCTTC.

CDR3 DNA: TGTGCCAGCAGACCCCGACAGGGCTCCTATAATTCACCCCTCCACTTT. Its protein product is CASRPRQGSYNSPLHF. J is TRBJ1-6 and V is TRBV6-6; 7 nucleotides line up with TRBD1. From germline, CDR1 is MNHNY and CDR2 SVGAGI (reference sequence). There are 16 residues in the CDR3. After removal of 6 bases from V and 0 bases from J, the junction contained 5 bases not matched to a gene.

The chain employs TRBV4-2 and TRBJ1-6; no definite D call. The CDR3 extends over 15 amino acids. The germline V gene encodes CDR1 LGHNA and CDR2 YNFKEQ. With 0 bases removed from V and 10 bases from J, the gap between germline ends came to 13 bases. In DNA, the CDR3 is TGTGCCAGCAGCCAAGAATCCTCCCCTTCCTCACCCCTCCACTTT. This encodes CASSQESSPSSPLHF.

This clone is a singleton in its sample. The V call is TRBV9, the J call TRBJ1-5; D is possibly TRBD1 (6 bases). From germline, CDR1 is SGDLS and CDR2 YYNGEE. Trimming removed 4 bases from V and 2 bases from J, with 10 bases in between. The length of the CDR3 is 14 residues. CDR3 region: CASSTGKGNQPQHF. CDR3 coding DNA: TGTGCCAGCAGCACAGGGAAGGGCAATCAGCCCCAGCATTTT.

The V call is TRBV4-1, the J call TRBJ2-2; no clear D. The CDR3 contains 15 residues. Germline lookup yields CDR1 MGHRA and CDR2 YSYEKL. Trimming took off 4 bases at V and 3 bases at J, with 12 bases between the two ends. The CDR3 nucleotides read TGCGCCAGCAGCCTACACGTGGCGGACACCGGGGAGCTGTTTTTT. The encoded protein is CASSLHVADTGELFF.

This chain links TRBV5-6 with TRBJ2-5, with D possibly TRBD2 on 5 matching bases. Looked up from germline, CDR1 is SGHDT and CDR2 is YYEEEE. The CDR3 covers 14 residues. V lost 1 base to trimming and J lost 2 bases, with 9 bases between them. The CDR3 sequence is CASSLLPGQETQYF. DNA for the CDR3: TGTGCCAGCAGCTTGCTGCCGGGGCAAGAGACCCAGTACTTC.

This CDR3 reads CASSKDPGLAGKGGQETQYF. The DNA of the CDR3 is TGTGCCAGCAGCAAAGACCCCGGACTAGCGGGAAAGGGGGGCCAAGAGACCCAGTACTTC. The chain links TRBV21-1 to TRBJ2-5; the table names TRBD2, a call not compared with the DNA. TRBV21-1 is an annotated pseudogene. This CDR3 comprises 20 residues.

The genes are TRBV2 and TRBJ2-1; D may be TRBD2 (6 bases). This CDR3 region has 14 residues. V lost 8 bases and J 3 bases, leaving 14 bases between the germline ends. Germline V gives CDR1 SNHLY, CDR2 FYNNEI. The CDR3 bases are TGTGCCAGCTCGGGAGCGCCCGGCTACAATGAGCAGTTCTTC. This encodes CASSGAPGYNEQFF.

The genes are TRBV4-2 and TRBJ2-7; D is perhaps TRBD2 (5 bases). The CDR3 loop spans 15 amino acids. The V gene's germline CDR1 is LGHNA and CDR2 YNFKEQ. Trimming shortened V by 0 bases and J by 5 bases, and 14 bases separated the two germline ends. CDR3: CASSQDLEGSDEQYF. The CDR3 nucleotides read TGTGCCAGCAGCCAAGATCTCGAGGGTTCGGACGAGCAGTACTTC.

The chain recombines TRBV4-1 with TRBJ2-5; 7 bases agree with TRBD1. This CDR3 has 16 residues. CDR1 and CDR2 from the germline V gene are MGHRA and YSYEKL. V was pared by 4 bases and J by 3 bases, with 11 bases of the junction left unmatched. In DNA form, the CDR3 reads TGCGCCAGCAGCCTCTCGGACAGGCCCTGGGAAGAGACCCAGTACTTC. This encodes CASSLSDRPWEETQYF.

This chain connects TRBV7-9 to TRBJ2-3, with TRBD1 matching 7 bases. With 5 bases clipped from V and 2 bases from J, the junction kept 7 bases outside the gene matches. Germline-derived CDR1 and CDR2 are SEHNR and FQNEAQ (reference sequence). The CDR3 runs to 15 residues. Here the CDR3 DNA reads TGTGCCAGCAGCACGAGGGACAGAAACACAGATACGCAGTATTTT. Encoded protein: CASSTRDRNTDTQYF.

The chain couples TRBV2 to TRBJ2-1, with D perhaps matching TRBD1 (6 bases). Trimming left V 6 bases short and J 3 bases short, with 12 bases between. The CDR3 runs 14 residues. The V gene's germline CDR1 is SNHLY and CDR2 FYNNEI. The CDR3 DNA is TGTGCCAGCAGCACCAACAGGGACTACAATGAGCAGTTCTTC. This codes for CASSTNRDYNEQFF. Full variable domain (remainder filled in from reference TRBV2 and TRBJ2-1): EPEVTQTPSHQVTQMGQEVILRCVPISNHLYFYWYRQILGQKVEFLVSFYNNEISEKSEIFDDQFSVERPDGSNFTLKIRSTKLEDSAMYFCASSTNRDYNEQFFGPGTRLTVL.

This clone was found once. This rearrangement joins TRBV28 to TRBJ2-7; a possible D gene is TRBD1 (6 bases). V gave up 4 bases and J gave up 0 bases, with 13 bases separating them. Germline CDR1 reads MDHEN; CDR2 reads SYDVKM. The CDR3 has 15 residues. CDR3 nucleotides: TGTGCCAGCAGTTACCCAGCGGACAGCTCCTACGAGCAGTACTTC. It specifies CASSYPADSSYEQYF.

CDR3 region: CASSLGGQGGEKLFF. CDR3 coding DNA: TGTGCCAGCAGCTTGGGGGGACAGGGAGGTGAAAAACTGTTTTTT. The gene calls are TRBV5-6 and TRBJ1-4; 9 nucleotides align to TRBD1. Germline CDR1 reads SGHDT; CDR2 reads YYEEEE. The CDR3 has 15 amino acids. V was pared by 0 bases and J by 7 bases, with 4 bases of the junction left unmatched.

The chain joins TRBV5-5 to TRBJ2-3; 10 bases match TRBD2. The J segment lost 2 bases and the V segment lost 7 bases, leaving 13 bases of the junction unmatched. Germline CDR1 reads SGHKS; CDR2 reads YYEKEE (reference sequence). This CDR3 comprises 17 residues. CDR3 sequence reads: CASDPVGTSVITDTQYF. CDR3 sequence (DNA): TGTGCCAGCGACCCGGTCGGGACTAGCGTTATCACAGATACGCAGTATTTT.

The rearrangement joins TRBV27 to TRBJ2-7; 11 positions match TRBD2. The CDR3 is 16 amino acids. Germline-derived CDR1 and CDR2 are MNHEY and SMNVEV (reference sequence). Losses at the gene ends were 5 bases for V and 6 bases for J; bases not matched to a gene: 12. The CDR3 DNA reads TGTGCCAGCAGTCTGACTAGCGGGAACCTCCTTGGCGAGCAGTACTTC. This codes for CASSLTSGNLLGEQYF.

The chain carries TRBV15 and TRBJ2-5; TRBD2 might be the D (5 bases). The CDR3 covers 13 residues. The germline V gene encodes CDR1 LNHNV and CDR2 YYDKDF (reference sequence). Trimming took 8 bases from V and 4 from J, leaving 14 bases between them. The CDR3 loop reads CATGSSEVETQYF. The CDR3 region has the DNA TGTGCCACCGGGAGTAGCGAGGTAGAGACCCAGTACTTC.

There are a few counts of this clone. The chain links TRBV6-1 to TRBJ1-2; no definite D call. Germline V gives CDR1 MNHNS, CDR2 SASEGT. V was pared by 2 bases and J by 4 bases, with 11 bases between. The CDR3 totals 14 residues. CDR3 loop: CASSEFSLSYGYTF. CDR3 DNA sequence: TGTGCCAGCAGTGAATTCAGTTTATCCTATGGCTACACCTTC.

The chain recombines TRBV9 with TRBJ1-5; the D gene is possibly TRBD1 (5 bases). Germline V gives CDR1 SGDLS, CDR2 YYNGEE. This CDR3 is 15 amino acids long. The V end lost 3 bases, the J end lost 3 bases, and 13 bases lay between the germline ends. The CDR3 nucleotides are TGTGCCAGCAGCGAGGGGTACGGGTTCAATCAGCCCCAGCATTTT. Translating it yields CASSEGYGFNQPQHF.

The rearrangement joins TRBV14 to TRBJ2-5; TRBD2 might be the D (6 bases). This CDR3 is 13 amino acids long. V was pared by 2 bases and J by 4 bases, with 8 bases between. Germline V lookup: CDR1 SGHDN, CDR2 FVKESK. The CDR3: CASSQRAGETQYF. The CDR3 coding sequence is TGTGCCAGCAGCCAAAGAGCGGGAGAGACCCAGTACTTC. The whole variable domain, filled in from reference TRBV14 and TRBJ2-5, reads EAGVTQFPSHSVIEKGQTVTLRCDPISGHDNLYWYRRVMGKEIKFLLHFVKESKQDESGMPNNRFLAERTGGTYSTLKVQPAELEDSGVYFCASSQRAGETQYFGPGTRLLVL.

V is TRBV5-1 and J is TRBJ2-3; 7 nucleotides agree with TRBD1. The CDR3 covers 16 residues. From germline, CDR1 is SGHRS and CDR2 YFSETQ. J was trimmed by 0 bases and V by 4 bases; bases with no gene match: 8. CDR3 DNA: TGCGCCAGCAGCATGGGACAGTTTCTTAGCACAGATACGCAGTATTTT. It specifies CASSMGQFLSTDTQYF.

CDR3 sequence: CSVEGGESSYNEQFF. The CDR3 DNA sequence: TGCAGCGTTGAGGGCGGGGAAAGCTCCTACAATGAGCAGTTCTTC. V gene TRBV29-1 combines with J gene TRBJ2-1; possibly TRBD2 for D (6 bases). The CDR3 consists of 15 residues. V lost 3 bases to trimming and J lost 0 bases, with 12 bases between them. Germline values: CDR1 SQVTM, CDR2 ANQGSEA.

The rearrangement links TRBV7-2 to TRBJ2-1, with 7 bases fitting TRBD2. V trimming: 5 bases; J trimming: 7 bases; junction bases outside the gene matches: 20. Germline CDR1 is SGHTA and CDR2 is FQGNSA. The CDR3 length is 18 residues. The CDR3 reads CASSQEGLGLRVWNEQFF. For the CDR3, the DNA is TGTGCCAGCAGCCAGGAGGGATTGGGACTACGAGTATGGAATGAGCAGTTCTTC.

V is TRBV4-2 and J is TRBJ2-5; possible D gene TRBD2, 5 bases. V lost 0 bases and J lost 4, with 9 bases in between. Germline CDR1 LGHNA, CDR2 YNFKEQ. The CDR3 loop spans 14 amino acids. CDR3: CASSQERAGETQYF. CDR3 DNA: TGTGCCAGCAGCCAAGAGCGGGCAGGAGAGACCCAGTACTTC.

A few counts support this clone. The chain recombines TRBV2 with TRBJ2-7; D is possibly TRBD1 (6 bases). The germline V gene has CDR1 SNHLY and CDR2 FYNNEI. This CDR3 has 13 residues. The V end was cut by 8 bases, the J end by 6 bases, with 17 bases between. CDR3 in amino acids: CASLDTGNFEQYF. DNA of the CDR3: TGTGCCAGCCTGGACACAGGGAACTTCGAGCAGTACTTC.

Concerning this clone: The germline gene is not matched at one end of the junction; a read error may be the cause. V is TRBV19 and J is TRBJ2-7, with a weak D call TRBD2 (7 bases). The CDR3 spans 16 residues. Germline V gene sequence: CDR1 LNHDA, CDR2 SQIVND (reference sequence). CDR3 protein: CASSVDGPGGLYEQYF. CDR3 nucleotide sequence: TGTGCCAGTAGTGTAGATGGGCCGGGGGGCCTCTACGAGCAGTACTTC.

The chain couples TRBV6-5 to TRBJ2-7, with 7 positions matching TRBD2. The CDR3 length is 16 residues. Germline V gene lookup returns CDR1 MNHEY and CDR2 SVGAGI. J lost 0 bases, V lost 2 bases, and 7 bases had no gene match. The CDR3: CASSYPQGGSSYEQYF. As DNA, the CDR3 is TGTGCCAGCAGTTACCCCCAGGGCGGGAGCTCCTACGAGCAGTACTTC.

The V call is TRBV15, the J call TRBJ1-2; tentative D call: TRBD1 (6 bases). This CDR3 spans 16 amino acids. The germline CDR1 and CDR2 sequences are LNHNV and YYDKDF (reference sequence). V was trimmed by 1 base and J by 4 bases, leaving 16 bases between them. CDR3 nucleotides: TGTGCCACCAGCAGAGTGTACTTGGACAGATCCTATGGCTACACCTTC. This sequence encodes CATSRVYLDRSYGYTF.

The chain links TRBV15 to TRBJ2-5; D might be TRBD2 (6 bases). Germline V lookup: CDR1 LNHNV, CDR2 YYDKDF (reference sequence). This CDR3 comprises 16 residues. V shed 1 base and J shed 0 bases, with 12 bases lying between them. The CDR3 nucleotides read TGTGCCACCAGCAGAGTTTTAGCGGAAAACCAAGAGACCCAGTACTTC. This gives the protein CATSRVLAENQETQYF.

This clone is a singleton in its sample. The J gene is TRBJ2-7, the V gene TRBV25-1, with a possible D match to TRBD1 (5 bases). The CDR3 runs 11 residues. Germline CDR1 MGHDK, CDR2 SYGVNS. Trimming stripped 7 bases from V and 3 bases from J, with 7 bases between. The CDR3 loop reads CASKQGYEQYF. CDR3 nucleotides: TGTGCCAGCAAGCAGGGCTACGAGCAGTACTTC.